This T cell receptor (beta chain) was documented in a study of T cells after yellow fever vaccination. About the research overall: Fractions low in cell number were prepared with SMART-Seq v4 Ultra Low Input. Study findings and constraints: A weaker but faster secondary response was observed, peaking on day 5 versus 15. Shared CD4/CD8 clonotypes were a small share, likely from convergent recombination. Booster samples showed a return of most primary-vaccination clones (almost 97% CD4, about 87% CD8).

Trimming shortened V by 2 bases and J by 1 base, and 8 bases separated the two germline ends. CDR1 is KGHSH and CDR2 is LQKENI in the germline V gene. The CDR3 covers 14 residues. TCRdb re-called the 5' RACE reads through MiXCR, storing one row per CDR3 protein. The sample lists roughly 160,000 distinct CDR3 sequences; about a tenth were seen once. Remarks on this clonotype: As yet, its antigen is unknown.

Here the sequenced sample was CD8+ T cells sorted from PBMCs, taken 45 days after the yellow fever booster vaccination. The receptor was isolated from a man aged 18 to 29 who received the YFV17D yellow fever vaccine. This rearrangement joins TRBV18 to TRBJ2-5; D is undetermined. CDR3 bases: TGTGCCAGCTCACCAGGAAAGTCCCAAGAGACCCAGTACTTC. Residues: CASSPGKSQETQYF.